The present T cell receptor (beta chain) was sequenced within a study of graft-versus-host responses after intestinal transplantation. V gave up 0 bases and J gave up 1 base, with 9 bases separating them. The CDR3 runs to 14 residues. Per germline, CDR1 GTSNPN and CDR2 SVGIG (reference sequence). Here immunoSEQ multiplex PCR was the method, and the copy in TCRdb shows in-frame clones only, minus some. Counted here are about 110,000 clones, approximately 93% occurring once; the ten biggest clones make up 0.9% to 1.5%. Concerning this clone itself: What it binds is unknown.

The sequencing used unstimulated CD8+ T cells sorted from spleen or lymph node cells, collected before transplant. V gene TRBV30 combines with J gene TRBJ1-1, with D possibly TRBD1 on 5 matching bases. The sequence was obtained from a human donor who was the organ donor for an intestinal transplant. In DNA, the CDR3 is TGTGCCTGGAGTGTAATCGACAGGAACACTGAAGCTTTCTTT. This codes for CAWSVIDRNTEAFF.